The 16 T cell receptor beta chains listed next were all sequenced from one sample in a study of blood T cell repertoires in COVID-19 (TCRdb year 2020). Library generation was performed with the immunoSEQ multiplex PCR assay. This is the immuneACCESS table as TCRdb keeps it, with only in-frame sequences that have V and J called. A part of the clones is gone; compared with another copy, unresolved V genes explain less than half, and the rest is unexplained. The sample yields fewer than 300,000 clones; over 70% were counted once. The ten largest clones represent approximately 9% of the sample. Input material: peripheral blood. The receptors derive from a human donor in a cohort sampled during active COVID-19.

This clone has only one observation. This chain links TRBV7-9 with TRBJ1-3, with D perhaps matching TRBD1 (6 bases). The CDR3 has 14 residues. Germline assignment: CDR1 SEHNR and CDR2 FQNEAQ (reference sequence). The germline V and J ends were trimmed by 5 bases and 0 bases, with 8 bases remaining between them. The CDR3 is CASSRTDSGNTIYF. The CDR3 bases are TGTGCCAGCAGCAGGACAGACTCTGGAAACACCATATATTTT.

This clone was picked up one time. V gene TRBV11-2 combines with J gene TRBJ1-3, with 10 positions matching TRBD1. Trimming took 5 bases from V and 0 from J; bases not matched to a gene: 4. Germline V CDR1 and CDR2: SGHAT, FQNNGV. The CDR3 spans 16 residues. The CDR3 sequence: CASSRQGAYSGNTIYF. In nucleotides, the CDR3 is TGTGCCAGCAGCAGACAGGGGGCATACTCTGGAAACACCATATATTTT.

In this sample, this clone turned up once. The chain combines TRBV2 with TRBJ1-1, with TRBD1 identical over 7 bases. The CDR3 is 17 amino acids. Germline CDR1 SNHLY, CDR2 FYNNEI. The V and J ends lost 5 bases and 4 bases, in that order; junction bases with no gene match: 16. CDR3 DNA sequence: TGTGCCAGCAGTCCATTCTCCAGGGGGTTGGGGGGCACTGAAGCTTTCTTT. Translating gives CASSPFSRGLGGTEAFF.

The gene calls are TRBV5-1 and TRBJ2-1; the match to TRBD2 covers 9 bases. The CDR3 is made up of 16 amino acids. Germline values: CDR1 SGHRS, CDR2 YFSETQ. V shed 0 bases, J shed 8 bases, and the junction held 9 bases outside the gene matches. This chain's CDR3 is CASSLAGGGANYEQFF. In DNA form, the CDR3 reads TGCGCCAGCAGCTTGGCGGGCGGGGGGGCGAACTATGAGCAGTTCTTC.

The CDR3 DNA follows: TGCGCCAGCAGCTTGGGTCTCGGGCAGGGGGCTAATGGCTACACCTTC. It is translated as CASSLGLGQGANGYTF. This rearrangement joins TRBV5-1 to TRBJ1-2, with 8 positions matching TRBD1. The germline CDR1 and CDR2 sequences are SGHRS and YFSETQ. V trimming: 0 bases; J trimming: 6 bases; junction bases outside the gene matches: 10. This CDR3 contains 16 residues.

This chain links TRBV11-2 with TRBJ2-7; 9 nucleotides line up with TRBD1. V dropped 2 bases and J dropped 6; count of bases not matched to a gene: 14. The CDR3 runs to 17 residues. The germline gives CDR1 SGHAT, CDR2 FQNNGV. CDR3 protein: CASSLRFMGQGSLEQYF. Here the CDR3 DNA reads TGTGCCAGCAGCTTAAGGTTCATGGGACAGGGATCACTCGAGCAGTACTTC. Complete variable domain (other parts from reference TRBV11-2 and TRBJ2-7): EAGVAQSPRYKIIEKRQSVAFWCNPISGHATLYWYQQILGQGPKLLIQFQNNGVVDDSQLPKDRFSAERLKGVDSTLKIQPAKLEDSAVYLCASSLRFMGQGSLEQYFGPGTRLTVT.

The chain carries TRBV9 and TRBJ2-7; 10 nucleotides align to TRBD2. The CDR3 contains 16 residues. The germline V gene has CDR1 SGDLS and CDR2 YYNGEE. J gave up 0 bases and V 1 base, and 4 bases lay outside the gene matches. The CDR3 loop is CASSVLSGGASYEQYF. The CDR3 DNA reads TGTGCCAGCAGCGTACTGAGCGGGGGGGCCTCCTACGAGCAGTACTTC.

The gene calls are TRBV10-3 and TRBJ2-4; D is perhaps TRBD1 (5 bases). The V gene lost 4 bases and the J gene lost 5 bases, with 12 bases spanning the gap. Germline CDR1 ENHRY, CDR2 SYGVKD. The CDR3 has 14 amino acids. CDR3 protein: CAISGGQGENIQYF. The DNA of the CDR3 is TGTGCCATCAGTGGGGGTCAGGGCGAAAACATTCAGTACTTC.

The genes are TRBV19 and TRBJ2-3; possible D gene TRBD1, 6 bases. Germline V lookup: CDR1 LNHDA, CDR2 SQIVND (reference sequence). V lost 1 base and J 0 bases, leaving 8 bases between the germline ends. The CDR3 has 15 amino acids. CDR3: CASSIAGDSTDTQYF. The DNA of the CDR3 is TGTGCCAGTAGTATAGCAGGGGATAGCACAGATACGCAGTATTTT.

V gene TRBV10-3 combines with J gene TRBJ1-4; possibly TRBD1 for D (5 bases). V shed 10 bases and J shed 8 bases, with 11 bases lying between them. This CDR3 is 11 amino acids long. The germline V gene has CDR1 ENHRY and CDR2 SYGVKD. The CDR3 spells CATSKGEKLFF. CDR3 sequence (DNA): TGTGCCACTTCGAAGGGGGAAAAACTGTTTTTT.

CDR3: CASSPLETNTEAFF. CDR3 bases: TGTGCCAGCTCACCACTAGAAACGAACACTGAAGCTTTCTTT. V and J are TRBV18 and TRBJ1-1; D remains unclear. V shed 1 base and J shed 1 base, with 7 bases lying between them. The CDR3 runs 14 residues. The germline V gene has CDR1 KGHSH and CDR2 LQKENI.

This chain uses TRBV5-1 with TRBJ2-7; the match to TRBD1 covers 9 bases. This CDR3 spans 16 amino acids. The junction had 8 bases not matched to a gene; V was cut back by 4 bases and J by 0 bases. From germline, CDR1 is SGHRS and CDR2 YFSETQ. CDR3 sequence (DNA): TGCGCCAGCAGCCTCTTTCCGGACAGGGGCTCCTACGAGCAGTACTTC. Residues: CASSLFPDRGSYEQYF. The whole variable domain, filled in from reference TRBV5-1 and TRBJ2-7, reads KAGVTQTPRYLIKTRGQQVTLSCSPISGHRSVSWYQQTPGQGLQFLFEYFSETQRNKGNFPGRFSGRQFSNSRSEMNVSTLELGDSALYLCASSLFPDRGSYEQYFGPGTRLTVT.

The chain links TRBV3-1 (or the pseudogene TRBV3-2) to TRBJ2-7; 13 nucleotides match TRBD2. V shed 3 bases, J shed 5 bases, and the junction held 7 bases outside the gene matches. Germline V lookup: CDR1 LGHDT, CDR2 YNNKEL (reference sequence). CDR3 length: 16 residues. The CDR3 loop reads CASSHSTSGRANEQYF. In DNA, the CDR3 is TGTGCCAGCAGCCACTCAACTAGCGGGAGGGCCAACGAGCAGTACTTC.

The gene calls are TRBV6-2 or TRBV6-3 and TRBJ2-7; tentative D call: TRBD2 (5 bases). This CDR3 has 15 residues. V gave up 8 bases and J gave up 3 bases, with 20 bases separating them. Germline loops: CDR1 MNHEY, CDR2 SVGEGT. CDR3 in amino acids: CASCPETRSVYEQYF. CDR3 coding DNA: TGTGCCAGCTGCCCGGAAACTAGGTCGGTCTACGAGCAGTACTTC.

The J gene is TRBJ2-7, the V gene TRBV2, with 7 bases fitting TRBD1. V shed 0 bases, J shed 7 bases, and the junction held 3 bases outside the gene matches. There are 13 residues in the CDR3. Germline V CDR1 and CDR2: SNHLY, FYNNEI. CDR3 amino acids: CASSEARTGEQYF. The CDR3 bases are TGTGCCAGCAGTGAAGCCCGGACAGGAGAGCAGTACTTC.

The chain is built from TRBV6-5 and TRBJ1-1, with 9 bases identical to TRBD1. There are 14 residues in the CDR3. From germline, CDR1 is MNHEY and CDR2 SVGAGI. V gave up 6 bases and J gave up 11 bases; unmatched junction bases: 13. CDR3 region: CASRGTGGEGRAFF. CDR3 in DNA: TGTGCCAGCAGGGGAACAGGGGGCGAAGGTCGGGCTTTCTTT.